Each of the 9 T cell receptor beta chains below was sequenced from the same sample in a study of shared clonotypes between healthy human individuals (dated by TCRdb to 2020 to 2022). The library came from the immunoSEQ multiplex PCR assay. This immuneACCESS table, as held by TCRdb, lists in-frame sequences with V and J called but not all clones. Of the missing ones, under half trace to an unresolved V gene in checked studies; the others have no known cause. The sample has roughly 2,000,000 clones on record, around 95% of them singletons. The ten largest make up about 1.6% of the sample. CD8 naive samples consisted of CD45RO-negative cells that were positively selected for CCR7, yielding a CD45RA+CCR7+ population without TemRA cells. The sample was naive CD8+ T cells from PBMCs. The cell subset or site tag for this specimen amounts to: CD45RA+CCR7+. These receptors originate from a young man in good health. Some clones in this sample may be carry-over from other donors' samples.

On this clone: Additional DNA sequences in this sample encode the identical CDR3. The chain joins TRBV13 to TRBJ2-1; a possible D gene is TRBD2 (6 bases). In germline, CDR1 is PRHDT, CDR2 FYEKMQ (reference sequence). The CDR3 extends over 13 amino acids. V shed 0 bases and J shed 7 bases, with 7 bases lying between them. The CDR3 coding sequence is TGTGCCAGCAGCTTAGGTCGGGGGAATGAGCAGTTCTTC. Translation gives CASSLGRGNEQFF.

This CDR3 is CASSQGREGDQETQYF. The CDR3, as DNA: TGCGCCAGCAGCCAGGGACGGGAGGGGGATCAAGAGACCCAGTACTTC. This chain connects TRBV4-1 to TRBJ2-5; TRBD2 matches 8 bases. CDR3 length: 16 residues. V was clipped by 3 bases and J by 2 bases; unmatched bases: 8. Germline CDR1 reads MGHRA; CDR2 reads YSYEKL.

J is TRBJ2-7 and V is TRBV5-1; 9 positions agree with TRBD2. Germline-derived CDR1 and CDR2 are SGHRS and YFSETQ. V was clipped by 0 bases and J by 2 bases; unmatched bases: 6. The CDR3 length is 16 residues. CDR3 DNA: TGCGCCAGCAGCTTGGGGATAGCGGGAGTTCCCTACGAGCAGTACTTC. It encodes CASSLGIAGVPYEQYF.

This rearrangement joins TRBV11-2 to TRBJ1-2; 9 positions match TRBD1. The CDR3 has 17 amino acids. Germline values: CDR1 SGHAT, CDR2 FQNNGV. The junction had 7 bases not matched to a gene; V was cut back by 1 base and J by 1 base. The CDR3: CASSLGHHRGLNYGYTF. CDR3 nucleotide sequence: TGTGCCAGCAGCTTAGGTCACCACAGGGGGCTTAACTATGGCTACACCTTC.

The J gene is TRBJ2-6, the V gene TRBV23-1; either TRBD1 or TRBD2 may supply D (10 bases each). TRBV23-1 has ORF status, its function being uncertain. With 3 bases removed from V and 4 bases from J, the gap between germline ends came to 34 bases. The CDR3 loop spans 23 amino acids. CDR3 in DNA: TGCGCCAGCAGTCAGTCCCGGGACAGGGGCCCGCAGCGGGAGGGCCGAGGGGCCAACGTCCTGACTTTC. Translated: CASSQSRDRGPQREGRGANVLTF.

This clone has a single count. The V and J genes are TRBV5-1 and TRBJ2-1, with TRBD2 matching 10 bases. The J segment lost 6 bases and the V segment lost 0 bases, leaving 6 bases of the junction unmatched. Germline loops: CDR1 SGHRS, CDR2 YFSETQ. CDR3 length: 16 amino acids. Here the CDR3 reads CASSLERLAGVNEQFF. The CDR3 DNA follows: TGCGCCAGCAGCTTGGAGCGGCTAGCGGGAGTCAATGAGCAGTTCTTC.

This clone was picked up one time. V gene TRBV6-5 combines with J gene TRBJ1-2; 12 bases are a match to TRBD1. The CDR3 extends over 15 amino acids. Germline CDR1 is MNHEY and CDR2 is SVGAGI. J lost 8 bases, V lost 3 bases, and 7 bases had no gene match. The CDR3 coding sequence is TGTGCCAGCAGTTATAGACCCGGGACAGGGGGCGGCTACACCTTC. Translated: CASSYRPGTGGGYTF.

The chain links TRBV19 to TRBJ2-1; D is tentatively TRBD1 or TRBD2 (5 bases each). This CDR3 has 16 residues. Trimming left V 7 bases short and J 1 base short, with 17 bases between. Germline values: CDR1 LNHDA, CDR2 SQIVND (reference sequence). CDR3 bases: TGTGCCAGTACCCCGAGTCGGGGCCCATCCTACAATGAGCAGTTCTTC. It encodes CASTPSRGPSYNEQFF.

The chain links TRBV9 to TRBJ1-2; 7 bases map to TRBD1. The V gene's germline CDR1 is SGDLS and CDR2 YYNGEE. This CDR3 has 15 amino acids. Trimming at V came to 4 bases and at J to 2 bases, leaving 8 bases not matched to a gene. The CDR3 DNA reads as TGTGCCAGCAGCCCGAAGACAGGGAAGAACTATGGCTACACCTTC. Residues: CASSPKTGKNYGYTF.